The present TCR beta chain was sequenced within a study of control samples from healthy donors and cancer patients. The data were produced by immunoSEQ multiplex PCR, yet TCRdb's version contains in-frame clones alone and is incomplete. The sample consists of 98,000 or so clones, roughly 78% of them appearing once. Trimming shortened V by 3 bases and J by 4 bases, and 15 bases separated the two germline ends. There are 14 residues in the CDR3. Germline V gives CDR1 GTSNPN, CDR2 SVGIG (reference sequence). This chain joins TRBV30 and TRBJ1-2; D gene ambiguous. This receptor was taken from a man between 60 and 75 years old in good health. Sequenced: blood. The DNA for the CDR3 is TGTGCCTGGAGCCCCAACAACAGTATCTATGGCTACACCTTC. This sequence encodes CAWSPNNSIYGYTF.